The rows below give T cell receptor beta chains drawn from one sample of a study of blood T cell repertoires in COVID-19. The method was immunoSEQ multiplex PCR; TCRdb's version includes in-frame clones alone and lacks a portion of them. Among more than 85,000 clones, 70% to 90% were seen once, and the ten largest hold roughly 5%. The sequenced sample consisted of peripheral blood. The receptors come from a human donor in a cohort sampled during active COVID-19. Both conserved end residues are part of each CDR3. The D gene is left open where the match is weak. Rows give clone size only sometimes, using once, few, many, or a class for an expanded clone.

size,D,J,V,DNA,CDR3
NA,NA,TRBJ2-2,TRBV2,TGTGCCAGCGAAGGGACTTTTACCGGGGAGCTGTTTTTT,CASEGTFTGELFF
NA,TRBD1,TRBJ2-1,TRBV7-3,TGTGCCAGCAGTTCACAGGGGCTGACCTACAATGAGCAGTTCTTC,CASSSQGLTYNEQFF
NA,TRBD2,TRBJ2-1,TRBV18,TGTGCCAGCTCATCCCCCGCGGGAGAGGTGAACAATGAGCAGTTCTTC,CASSSPAGEVNNEQFF
NA,TRBD1,TRBJ1-1,TRBV10-3,TGTGCCACATTACAGGGGGTGGGCACTGAAGCTTTCTTT,CATLQGVGTEAFF
NA,TRBD2,TRBJ2-1,TRBV27,TGTGCCAGCAGTCCACTAGCGGGAGGGCACAATGAGCAGTTCTTC,CASSPLAGGHNEQFF
NA,NA,TRBJ1-2,TRBV19,TGTGCCAGTATAAAGGGAGGCGATGGCTACACCTTC,CASIKGGDGYTF
NA,TRBD1,TRBJ1-5,TRBV28,TGTGCCAGCATCCCGGGACAGGGGAACCAGCCCCAGCATTTT,CASIPGQGNQPQHF
NA,TRBD2,TRBJ2-1,TRBV30,TGTGCCTGGGCCGGGACTAGCGGGAGCGCGGGGGGGTTCTTC,CAWAGTSGSAGGFF
NA,TRBD2,TRBJ2-7,TRBV27,TGTGCCAGCAGTTTACAGAGGACTAGCGGGAGTCCTCAGTACTTC,CASSLQRTSGSPQYF
NA,NA,TRBJ2-2,TRBV7-7,TGTGCTAGCAGCTTAACTAAGAACACCGGGGAGCTGTTTTTT,CASSLTKNTGELFF
few,NA,TRBJ1-3,TRBV9,TGTGCCAGCAGCGTGGCGGAAGGCGGCCTTTCGAATGGAAACACCATATATTTT,CASSVAEGGLSNGNTIYF
few,NA,TRBJ1-2,TRBV6-5,TGTGCCAGCAGTTACTCGATTTCCTCAGTCCAGGGCTACACCTTC,CASSYSISSVQGYTF
NA,NA,TRBJ1-2,TRBV21-1,TGTGCCACAGGGCCAGACAGGGGAGTTGACTATGGCTACACCTTC,CATGPDRGVDYGYTF
NA,TRBD2,TRBJ2-7,TRBV7-2,TGTGCCAGCAGCTTAGGGCTAGCGGGAGTCGGCTACGAGCAGTACTTC,CASSLGLAGVGYEQYF
once,NA,TRBJ2-7,TRBV7-2,TGTGCCAGCAGCCTCCCCCTCTCCTACGAGCAGTACTTC,CASSLPLSYEQYF
once,NA,TRBJ1-2,TRBV5-1,TGCGCCAGCAGCTTGGAGACTCACTATGGCTACACCTTC,CASSLETHYGYTF
NA,TRBD1,TRBJ1-2,TRBV6-1,TGTGCCAGCAGTGAAGGTGGCAGGGGGCTTGGTGGCTACACCTTC,CASSEGGRGLGGYTF
NA,TRBD2,TRBJ2-1,TRBV30,TGTGCCTGGAGTGCGGGACTAGCGGGACTCAATGAGCAGTTCTTC,CAWSAGLAGLNEQFF
once,NA,TRBJ2-3,TRBV4-3,TGCGCCAGCAGCCAAGATATAGGCACAGATACGCAGTATTTT,CASSQDIGTDTQYF
NA,NA,TRBJ1-6,TRBV2,TGTGCCAGCGGAAGCCAAGGACAAAGCGTTTCACCCCTCCACTTT,CASGSQGQSVSPLHF
NA,NA,TRBJ1-1,TRBV20-1,TGCAGTGCTAGAGGCGGGGCCGAAGCTTTCTTT,CSARGGAEAFF
NA,NA,TRBJ2-1,TRBV27,TGTGCCAGCAGTCCTCGGACTGGGGGCCATGAGCAGTTCTTC,CASSPRTGGHEQFF
NA,TRBD1,TRBJ1-4,TRBV6-5,TGTGCCAGCTCTAGACAGGGATCAAGTGAAAAACTGTTTTTT,CASSRQGSSEKLFF